The 31 T cell receptor beta chains below all came from one sample that was sequenced in a study of shared clonotypes between healthy human individuals. Sequenced by immunoSEQ multiplex PCR; TCRdb stores in-frame clones only, minus some. In the table there are some 1,900,000 clones, 85% to 95% of which are singletons. The naive CD8 population came from CD45RO-negative cells selected for CCR7, without terminally differentiated effector memory CD45RA+ cells. The sequencing input was naive CD8+ T cells sorted from blood. The source is a young man in good health.

As to this clone: A much larger clonotype is one base distant, so this may be a read error. In the same sample, other DNA sequences code for this CDR3. The V and J genes are TRBV5-4 and TRBJ2-5; no definite D call. The germline V and J ends were trimmed by 0 bases and 7 bases, with 4 bases remaining between them. The CDR3 is 11 amino acids. The germline V gene encodes CDR1 SGHNT and CDR2 YYREEE (reference sequence). CDR3: CASSLEATQYF. CDR3 sequence (DNA): TGTGCCAGCAGCTTGGAGGCGACCCAGTACTTC. The full variable domain, its missing parts supplied by reference TRBV5-4 and TRBJ2-5, is ETGVTQSPTHLIKTRGQQVTLRCSSQSGHNTVSWYQQALGQGPQFIFQYYREEENGRGNFPPRFSGLQFPNYSSELNVNALELDDSALYLCASSLEATQYFGPGTRLLVL.

The chain is built from TRBV7-2 and TRBJ2-7; no clear D gene. Looked up from germline, CDR1 is SGHTA and CDR2 is FQGNSA. Trimming took 5 bases from V and 3 from J, leaving 14 bases between them. The CDR3 runs to 14 residues. The CDR3 reads CASSPPVADYEQYF. The CDR3 DNA reads TGTGCCAGCAGCCCGCCAGTGGCGGACTACGAGCAGTACTTC. Full variable domain (rest looked up from reference TRBV7-2 and TRBJ2-7): GAGVSQSPSNKVTEKGKDVELRCDPISGHTALYWYRQSLGQGLEFLIYFQGNSAPDKSGLPSDRFSAERTGGSVSTLTIQRTQQEDSAVYLCASSPPVADYEQYFGPGTRLTVT.

This clone has more than one count but fewer than ten. CDR3 bases: TGTGCCAGCAGTCTGGAGGACAGGGTTGAGCTGTTTTTT. Encoded protein: CASSLEDRVELFF. This chain joins TRBV7-9 and TRBJ2-2, with 8 bases that match TRBD1. Germline V lookup: CDR1 SEHNR, CDR2 FQNEAQ (reference sequence). The V segment lost 6 bases and the J segment 11 bases; nucleotides outside the gene matches: 8. This CDR3 is 13 amino acids long.

The CDR3 region has the DNA TGTGCCAGCAGCCGTCTGCCGGGAGGCTACAATGAGCAGTTCTTC. Translation gives CASSRLPGGYNEQFF. The V and J genes are TRBV7-6 and TRBJ2-1, with 7 bases identical to TRBD2. CDR3 size: 15 residues. V was clipped by 5 bases and J by 3 bases; unmatched bases: 7. In germline, CDR1 is SGHVS, CDR2 FNYEAQ.

The rearrangement uses TRBV6-5 and TRBJ1-6, with 10 bases matching TRBD1. The germline V gene encodes CDR1 MNHEY and CDR2 SVGAGI. Trimming took 5 bases from V and 5 from J; bases not matched to a gene: 3. CDR3 length: 15 amino acids. CDR3 protein: CASSNGQGDNSPLHF. The CDR3 DNA is TGTGCCAGCAGTAACGGACAGGGGGATAATTCACCCCTCCACTTT.

CDR3 sequence: CASSPTGTPGYNEQFF. CDR3 in DNA: TGCGCCAGCAGCCCCACGGGCACCCCGGGGTACAATGAGCAGTTCTTC. J is TRBJ2-1 and V is TRBV4-3, with a possible D match to TRBD2 (5 bases). Trimming left V 4 bases short and J 4 bases short, with 17 bases between. The CDR3 has 16 amino acids. Germline lookup yields CDR1 LGHNA and CDR2 YSLEER.

The chain joins TRBV6-6 to TRBJ2-5, with no clear D. This CDR3 contains 14 residues. From germline, CDR1 is MNHNY and CDR2 SVGAGI (reference sequence). V lost 0 bases, J lost 1 base, and 6 bases lay in between. CDR3 region: CASSYSGSQETQYF. Here the CDR3 DNA reads TGTGCCAGCAGTTACTCAGGGTCCCAAGAGACCCAGTACTTC.

This clone was observed once. The gene calls are TRBV5-1 and TRBJ2-5; D call uncertain. Trimming took 1 base from V and 3 from J, leaving 10 bases between them. Per the germline V gene, CDR1 is SGHRS and CDR2 is YFSETQ. The CDR3 has 14 residues. CDR3 in amino acids: CASSLSPDEETQYF. The CDR3 region has the DNA TGCGCCAGCAGCTTGAGCCCGGATGAAGAGACCCAGTACTTC.

The chain recombines TRBV28 with TRBJ1-2; TRBD1 matches 7 bases. Trimming cost V 8 bases and J 5 bases; bases outside gene matches: 11. Germline loops: CDR1 MDHEN, CDR2 SYDVKM. This CDR3 region has 14 residues. The CDR3 nucleotides read TGTGCCAGCCTGGCAGGACAGGTTGGATATGGCTACACCTTC. Its translation: CASLAGQVGYGYTF.

The chain recombines TRBV5-6 with TRBJ2-7; 9 positions agree with TRBD1. The germline CDR1 and CDR2 sequences are SGHDT and YYEEEE. This CDR3 has 16 residues. J was trimmed by 3 bases and V by 1 base; bases with no gene match: 8. CDR3 loop: CASSLWATGGYYEQYF. Here the CDR3 DNA reads TGTGCCAGCAGCTTGTGGGCGACAGGGGGTTACTACGAGCAGTACTTC.

The V gene is TRBV19, the J gene TRBJ2-5; TRBD1 matches at 7 bases. The V segment lost 4 bases and the J segment 5 bases; nucleotides outside the gene matches: 4. CDR3 length equals 13 residues. Germline values: CDR1 LNHDA, CDR2 SQIVND (reference sequence). The CDR3 sequence is CASSSWDSETQYF. DNA for the CDR3: TGTGCCAGTAGTAGCTGGGACAGTGAGACCCAGTACTTC.

The rearrangement joins TRBV30 to TRBJ1-2; D is ambiguous. CDR3 length equals 11 residues. Germline V gene sequence: CDR1 GTSNPN, CDR2 SVGIG (reference sequence). The CDR3 nucleotides read TGTACATCGAGGAGCCACTATGGCTACACCTTC. Its translation: CTSRSHYGYTF. The full variable domain, completed using reference TRBV30 and TRBJ1-2, is SQTIHQWPATLVQPVGSPLSLECTVEGTSNPNLYWYRQAAGRGLQLLFYSVGIGQISSEVPQNLSASRPQDRQFILSSKKLLLSDSGFYLCTSRSHYGYTFGSGTRLTVV.

The CDR3 reads CASSPGQGGLLSYNEQFF. The CDR3 DNA reads TGTGCCAGCAGTCCTGGACAAGGGGGGCTACTATCCTACAATGAGCAGTTCTTC. This chain connects TRBV28 to TRBJ2-1; either TRBD1 or TRBD2 may fit D (6 bases each). The V end lost 5 bases, the J end lost 1 base, and 21 bases lay between the germline ends. CDR1 and CDR2 from the germline V gene are MDHEN and SYDVKM. The CDR3 has 18 amino acids. Full variable domain (missing parts from reference TRBV28 and TRBJ2-1): DVKVTQSSRYLVKRTGEKVFLECVQDMDHENMFWYRQDPGLGLRLIYFSYDVKMKEKGDIPEGYSVSREKKERFSLILESASTNQTSMYLCASSPGQGGLLSYNEQFFGPGTRLTVL.

This chain uses TRBV5-8 with TRBJ2-7; D might be TRBD1 (5 bases). CDR1 is SGHTS, CDR2 YDEGEE, per germline. This CDR3 has 15 amino acids. V lost 4 bases and J 0 bases, leaving 14 bases between the germline ends. This CDR3 is CASSDEAGNSYEQYF. The CDR3, as DNA: TGTGCCAGCAGCGATGAAGCAGGGAACTCCTACGAGCAGTACTTC.

Only one count was recorded for this clone. This sequence joins TRBV7-6 and TRBJ2-3, with D perhaps assigned TRBD1 or TRBD2 (5 bases each). CDR1 and CDR2 from the germline V gene are SGHVS and FNYEAQ. The CDR3 runs 12 residues. The V and J ends lost 5 bases and 6 bases respectively, with 9 bases between them. CDR3 region: CASSPEGDTQYF. CDR3 in DNA: TGTGCCAGCAGCCCCGAGGGGGATACGCAGTATTTT.

The chain employs TRBV7-9 and TRBJ2-1, with TRBD2 matching over 11 bases. Germline lookup yields CDR1 SEHNR and CDR2 FQNEAQ (reference sequence). CDR3 length: 15 amino acids. Losses at the gene ends were 2 bases for V and 9 bases for J; bases not matched to a gene: 6. CDR3 residues: CASSLLAGGAGEQFF. CDR3 bases: TGTGCCAGCAGCTTACTAGCGGGAGGTGCCGGTGAGCAGTTCTTC.

The V and J genes are TRBV4-3 and TRBJ1-1; a weak D match, TRBD1 (6 bases). V dropped 0 bases and J dropped 4 bases, with 15 bases sitting between them. The V gene's germline CDR1 is LGHNA and CDR2 YSLEER. The CDR3 has 16 amino acids. The CDR3: CASSQDWDTLATEAFF. CDR3 nucleotide sequence: TGCGCCAGCAGCCAAGATTGGGACACCCTGGCCACTGAAGCTTTCTTT.

The chain is built from TRBV5-8 and TRBJ1-2; D uncertain. Germline V gene data show CDR1 as SGHTS and CDR2 as YDEGEE. The V gene lost 2 bases and the J gene lost 3 bases, with 14 bases spanning the gap. This CDR3 is 15 amino acids long. CDR3 protein: CASSFFRAVDYGYTF. The CDR3 nucleotides read TGTGCCAGCAGCTTCTTTAGGGCTGTAGACTATGGCTACACCTTC.

CDR3 nucleotides: TGTGCCAGCTTCCCCCGGCCAGGGTGGAACACTGAAGCTTTCTTT. It translates to CASFPRPGWNTEAFF. The chain carries TRBV19 and TRBJ1-1; D is possibly TRBD1 (5 bases). V shed 9 bases and J shed 1 base, with 18 bases lying between them. CDR3 size: 15 residues. The V gene's germline CDR1 is LNHDA and CDR2 SQIVND (reference sequence).

The chain recombines TRBV11-2 with TRBJ2-7, with 8 nucleotides matching TRBD2. CDR3 length: 13 amino acids. V shed 4 bases and J 7 bases; nucleotides not matched to a gene: 6. Germline V gene lookup returns CDR1 SGHAT and CDR2 FQNNGV. The CDR3 reads CASSSGGPGEQYF. The CDR3 DNA reads as TGTGCCAGCAGCTCGGGAGGGCCTGGGGAGCAGTACTTC.

The J gene is TRBJ2-7, the V gene TRBV19; D may be TRBD1 (5 bases). The CDR3 has 14 residues. V lost 3 bases to trimming and J lost 4 bases, with 13 bases between them. Looked up from germline, CDR1 is LNHDA and CDR2 is SQIVND (reference sequence). The CDR3 reads CASSMRYSGYEQYF. The CDR3 DNA follows: TGTGCCAGTAGTATGCGGTATTCAGGGTACGAGCAGTACTTC.

The chain has TRBV27 and TRBJ2-7, with a weak D call TRBD1 (5 bases). The CDR3 is 13 amino acids. Germline CDR1 MNHEY, CDR2 SMNVEV (reference sequence). V lost 2 bases to trimming and J lost 3 bases, with 8 bases between them. The CDR3 here is CASSLDQGYEQYF. DNA of the CDR3: TGTGCCAGCAGTTTAGATCAGGGCTACGAGCAGTACTTC.

In this sample, this clone turned up once. The chain links TRBV11-3 to TRBJ2-1; tentatively, D is TRBD1 (5 bases). V lost 5 bases to trimming and J lost 2 bases, with 13 bases between them. Germline-derived CDR1 and CDR2 are SGHNT and YENEEA. This CDR3 comprises 15 residues. For the CDR3, the DNA is TGTGCCAGCAGCCTCGACAGTAGTCCCTACAATGAGCAGTTCTTC. Amino acids: CASSLDSSPYNEQFF.

A remark on this clone: Distinct nucleotide sequences in the sample also encode this CDR3. The chain couples TRBV13 to TRBJ2-3; D remains unclear. The germline V gene has CDR1 PRHDT and CDR2 FYEKMQ (reference sequence). The germline V and J ends were trimmed by 1 base and 0 bases, with 2 bases remaining between them. The CDR3 length is 13 residues. Here the CDR3 reads CASSLVSTDTQYF. CDR3 in DNA: TGTGCCAGCAGCTTAGTGAGCACAGATACGCAGTATTTT.

J is TRBJ2-7 and V is TRBV19, with 8 bases aligning to TRBD1. Germline V gives CDR1 LNHDA, CDR2 SQIVND (reference sequence). The J segment lost 5 bases and the V segment lost 5 bases, leaving 5 bases of the junction unmatched. The CDR3 loop spans 13 amino acids. CDR3 sequence (DNA): TGTGCCAGTAGTGAGGCAGGGGGCCACGAGCAGTACTTC. It codes for CASSEAGGHEQYF. Full variable domain (outside the CDR3, taken from reference TRBV19 and TRBJ2-7): DGGITQSPKYLFRKEGQNVTLSCEQNLNHDAMYWYRQDPGQGLRLIYYSQIVNDFQKGDIAEGYSVSREKKESFPLTVTSAQKNPTAFYLCASSEAGGHEQYFGPGTRLTVT.

This chain connects TRBV5-1 to TRBJ2-5; 10 bases line up with TRBD1. The CDR3 sequence is 16 residues long. Germline V gene sequence: CDR1 SGHRS, CDR2 YFSETQ. With V trimmed by 3 bases and J by 4 bases, 9 bases remained unmatched. CDR3: CASSSIDGDRGETQYF. The CDR3 nucleotides are TGCGCCAGCAGCTCCATTGACGGGGACAGGGGAGAGACCCAGTACTTC.

This clone appeared a single time. This chain connects TRBV29-1 to TRBJ2-1, with TRBD1 matching over 10 bases. V was pared by 6 bases and J by 3 bases, with 5 bases of the junction left unmatched. The germline V gene encodes CDR1 SQVTM and CDR2 ANQGSEA. The CDR3 has 14 residues. The CDR3 DNA sequence: TGCAGCGTACCCGGGACAGGGGTCTACAATGAGCAGTTCTTC. This sequence encodes CSVPGTGVYNEQFF.

The chain links TRBV27 to TRBJ2-7; 9 nucleotides line up with TRBD2. Unmatched junction bases numbered 6, after V lost 0 bases and J lost 3 bases. The CDR3 has 16 amino acids. Germline V gene data show CDR1 as MNHEY and CDR2 as SMNVEV (reference sequence). As DNA, the CDR3 is TGTGCCAGCAGTTTATCGGCGACTAGCGGAAACTACGAGCAGTACTTC. It specifies CASSLSATSGNYEQYF.

V is TRBV2 and J is TRBJ2-7, with TRBD2 matching 10 bases. In germline, CDR1 is SNHLY, CDR2 FYNNEI. The CDR3 runs to 16 residues. With V trimmed by 0 bases and J by 4 bases, 6 bases remained unmatched. As DNA, the CDR3 is TGTGCCAGCAGTGAAGCAAGCGGGAGGGCCGGATACGAGCAGTACTTC. Residues: CASSEASGRAGYEQYF.

This sequence joins TRBV4-3 and TRBJ1-2, with 8 bases aligning to TRBD1. The CDR3 is 15 residues long. Germline-derived CDR1 and CDR2 are LGHNA and YSLEER. The V and J ends lost 1 base and 2 bases, in that order; junction bases with no gene match: 3. For the CDR3, the DNA is TGCGCCAGCAGCCAAGTCACAGGGGGGAACTATGGCTACACCTTC. Protein product: CASSQVTGGNYGYTF.

The V and J genes are TRBV4-3 and TRBJ2-7; D gene unclear. Germline assignment: CDR1 LGHNA and CDR2 YSLEER. CDR3 length: 13 residues. The V end lost 5 bases, the J end lost 3 bases, and 11 bases lay between the germline ends. For the CDR3, the DNA is TGCGCCAGCAGCGTGGACCGAGGCTACGAGCAGTACTTC. It encodes CASSVDRGYEQYF.